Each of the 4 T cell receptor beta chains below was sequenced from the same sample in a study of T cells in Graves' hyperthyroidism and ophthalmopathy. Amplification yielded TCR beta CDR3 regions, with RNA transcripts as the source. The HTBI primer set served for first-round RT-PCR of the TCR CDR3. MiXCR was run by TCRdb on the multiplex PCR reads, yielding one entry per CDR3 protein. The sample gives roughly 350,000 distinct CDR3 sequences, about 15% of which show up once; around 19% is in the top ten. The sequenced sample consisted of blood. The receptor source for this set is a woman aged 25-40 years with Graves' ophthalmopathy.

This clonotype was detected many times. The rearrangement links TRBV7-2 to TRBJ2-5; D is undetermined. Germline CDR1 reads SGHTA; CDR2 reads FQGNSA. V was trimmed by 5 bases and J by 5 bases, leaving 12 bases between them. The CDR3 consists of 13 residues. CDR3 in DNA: TGTGCCAGCAGCCCCTTCCGGGTGGAGACCCAGTACTTC. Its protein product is CASSPFRVETQYF.

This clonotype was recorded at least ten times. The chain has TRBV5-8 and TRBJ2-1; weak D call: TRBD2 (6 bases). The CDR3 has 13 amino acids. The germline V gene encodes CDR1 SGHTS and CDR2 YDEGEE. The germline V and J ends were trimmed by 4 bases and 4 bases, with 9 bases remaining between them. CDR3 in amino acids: CASSRGDYNEQFF. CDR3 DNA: TGTGCCAGCAGCCGCGGGGATTACAATGAGCAGTTCTTC.

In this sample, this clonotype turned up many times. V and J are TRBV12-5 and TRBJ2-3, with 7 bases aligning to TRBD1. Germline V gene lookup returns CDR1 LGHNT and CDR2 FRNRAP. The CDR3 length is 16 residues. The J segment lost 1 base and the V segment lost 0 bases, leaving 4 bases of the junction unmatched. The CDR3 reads CASGLVLGGRTDTQYF. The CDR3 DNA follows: TGTGCTAGTGGTTTGGTATTAGGGGGCCGCACAGATACGCAGTATTTT.

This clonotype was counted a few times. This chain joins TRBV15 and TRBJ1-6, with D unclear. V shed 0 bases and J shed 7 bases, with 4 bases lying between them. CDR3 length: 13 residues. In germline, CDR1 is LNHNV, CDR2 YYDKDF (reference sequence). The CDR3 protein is CATSRDFNSPLHF. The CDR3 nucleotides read TGTGCCACCAGCAGAGATTTCAATTCACCCCTCCACTTT.